This TCR beta chain appears in the sequencing data of a study of blood T cell repertoires in COVID-19. In the study overall: Samples representing acute and convalescent COVID-19 were sourced from the United States, Italy and Spain.

This clone was observed a single time. Measured with immunoSEQ multiplex PCR; TCRdb has only the in-frame clones, and not every one. Among fewer than 110,000 clones listed, about 89% were seen once. CDR1 SQVTM and CDR2 ANQGSEA come from the germline V gene. Trimming removed 5 bases at V and 1 base at J, with 17 bases between. The CDR3 is 15 amino acids. The specimen sequenced was peripheral blood. The chain couples TRBV29-1 to TRBJ1-2; possibly TRBD1 for D (5 bases). This TCR was sampled from a woman in her thirties with acute or convalescent COVID-19. DNA of the CDR3: TGCAGCGTTTCCCTTCCGGGGGGAGGTAACTATGGCTACACCTTC. It specifies CSVSLPGGGNYGYTF.